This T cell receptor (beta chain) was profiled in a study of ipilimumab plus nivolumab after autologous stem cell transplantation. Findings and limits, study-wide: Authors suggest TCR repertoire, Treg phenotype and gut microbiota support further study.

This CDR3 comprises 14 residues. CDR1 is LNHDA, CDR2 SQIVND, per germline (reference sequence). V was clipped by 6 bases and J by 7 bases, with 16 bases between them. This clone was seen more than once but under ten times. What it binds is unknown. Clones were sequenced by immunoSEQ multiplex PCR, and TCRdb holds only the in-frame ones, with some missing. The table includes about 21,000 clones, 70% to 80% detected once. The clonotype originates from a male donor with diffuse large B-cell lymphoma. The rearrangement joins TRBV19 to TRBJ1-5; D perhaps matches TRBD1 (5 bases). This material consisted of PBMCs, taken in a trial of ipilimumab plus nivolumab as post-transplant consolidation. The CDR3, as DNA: TGTGCCAGTAGCGGGGGGACTGCCCGGCAGCCCCAGCATTTT. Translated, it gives CASSGGTARQPQHF.